One and the same sample provided the 10 T cell receptor beta chains below, sequenced in a study of CD8+ T cells in alopecia areata. RNA extraction and reverse transcription yielded cDNA as sequencing template. Repertoires were generated with immunoSEQ multiplex PCR, while TCRdb's copy carries only in-frame clones and drops some. This table has some 150,000 clones, roughly 50% appearing once. Here the sequenced sample was CD4+ T cells sorted from blood, taken at week 0. The receptor set was obtained from a human donor with alopecia areata.

This sequence joins TRBV30 and TRBJ2-1, with 7 bases identical to TRBD2. The CDR3 has 14 amino acids. With 2 bases clipped from V and 6 bases from J, the junction kept 7 bases outside the gene matches. CDR1 is GTSNPN, CDR2 SVGIG, per germline (reference sequence). The CDR3 is CAWSHGGGTNEQFF. As DNA, the CDR3 is TGTGCCTGGAGTCATGGGGGGGGTACCAATGAGCAGTTCTTC.

Concerning this clone: The identical CDR3 is also encoded by other nucleotide sequences in the sample. CDR3 sequence (DNA): TGCAGCGTTGTGAAGGGGCAAGAGACCCAGTACTTC. Protein product: CSVVKGQETQYF. V and J are TRBV29-1 and TRBJ2-5; TRBD1 is a possible D gene (5 bases). Germline-derived CDR1 and CDR2 are SQVTM and ANQGSEA. Trimming left V 4 bases short and J 2 bases short, with 8 bases between. The CDR3 is made up of 12 amino acids.

This chain uses TRBV30 with TRBJ2-3; D gene uncertain. The CDR3 runs 15 residues. The ends were cut back, 0 bases at V and 2 bases at J, with 12 bases in the middle. Germline V gives CDR1 GTSNPN, CDR2 SVGIG (reference sequence). The CDR3 region is CAWSVSWALTDTQYF. CDR3 DNA sequence: TGTGCCTGGAGTGTCTCGTGGGCCCTCACAGATACGCAGTATTTT.

The chain employs TRBV7-8 and TRBJ2-3; 8 bases fit TRBD2. Germline lookup yields CDR1 SGHVS and CDR2 FQNEAQ. V shed 7 bases, J shed 1 base, and the junction held 16 bases outside the gene matches. CDR3 length: 18 amino acids. CDR3 DNA: TGTGCCAGCAACCCTCAGGGGTTGGCGGGGGGCGGCACAGATACGCAGTATTTT. It codes for CASNPQGLAGGGTDTQYF.

CDR3 nucleotides: TGTGCCAGCAGTTACGAGAGCAAGACCCAGTACTTC. Translating gives CASSYESKTQYF. The gene calls are TRBV6-6 and TRBJ2-5; D gene uncertain. Trimming took off 2 bases at V and 6 bases at J, with 7 bases between the two ends. CDR1 is MNHNY, CDR2 SVGAGI, per germline (reference sequence). This CDR3 contains 12 residues.

The chain couples TRBV4-1 to TRBJ1-1; D uncertain. From germline, CDR1 is MGHRA and CDR2 YSYEKL. V was cut by 5 bases and J by 1 base, with 14 bases left in between. The CDR3 runs 15 residues. The DNA for the CDR3 is TGCGCCAGCAGCTTACGACCGCTAACGAACACTGAAGCTTTCTTT. This translates into CASSLRPLTNTEAFF.

This clone was seen just once. The chain links TRBV5-6 to TRBJ2-1, with 7 bases fitting TRBD1. Trimming took 6 bases from V and 8 from J; bases not matched to a gene: 8. This CDR3 has 13 residues. Germline V lookup: CDR1 SGHDT, CDR2 YYEEEE. This CDR3 is CASTRDSVDEQFF. CDR3 DNA sequence: TGTGCCAGCACCAGGGACAGCGTCGATGAGCAGTTCTTC.

The chain couples TRBV29-1 to TRBJ2-1; the D gene is possibly TRBD2 (7 bases). The CDR3 is made up of 13 amino acids. The germline V and J ends were trimmed by 8 bases and 7 bases, with 18 bases remaining between them. Germline V gene sequence: CDR1 SQVTM, CDR2 ANQGSEA. The CDR3 DNA reads TGCAGCCCCCAAAGGGGGGGCGGGAATGAGCAGTTCTTC. It encodes CSPQRGGGNEQFF.

The V call is TRBV29-1, the J call TRBJ2-7; 7 bases are a match to TRBD1. V lost 5 bases, J lost 6 bases, and 10 bases stayed unmatched. Germline CDR1 and CDR2: SQVTM and ANQGSEA. The CDR3 runs 13 residues. The CDR3 is CSVSPEGAREQYF. CDR3 bases: TGCAGCGTTTCCCCTGAGGGGGCGCGCGAGCAGTACTTC.

V usage is TRBV7-9 and J usage is TRBJ2-3; 7 nucleotides line up with TRBD2. The germline V gene has CDR1 SEHNR and CDR2 FQNEAQ (reference sequence). CDR3 length equals 14 residues. Trimming at V came to 8 bases and at J to 2 bases, leaving 7 bases not matched to a gene. The CDR3 reads CASSGGIYTDTQYF. The DNA of the CDR3 is TGTGCCAGCTCGGGGGGAATCTACACAGATACGCAGTATTTT.